This TCR beta chain was recorded in a study of PD-1 blockade in classical Hodgkin lymphoma. Study findings and constraints: Reported baseline diversity: healthy donors highest, relapsed/refractory patients lowest. At C4D1, TCR diversity had climbed significantly for CD4+ cells, though not for CD8+ cells. Lower baseline TCR diversity marked trial partial responders and progressors. Anyone who began nivolumab under 1 year after ASCT was excluded.

The V gene's germline CDR1 is MDHEN and CDR2 SYDVKM. The CDR3 extends over 13 amino acids. V lost 6 bases and J lost 2; bases outside the gene matches: 4. TCRdb keeps only in-frame clones here, not all; method: immunoSEQ multiplex PCR. Of around 60,000 clones listed, nearly 90% were seen once; the top ten hold about 8.1%. Time point here: cycle 4 day 1 (C4D1), after 6 weeks of nivolumab. All trial patients relapsed after autologous stem cell transplantation. This clone was found a few times. Its cognate antigen is unknown. The sequence derives from a human donor with classical Hodgkin lymphoma. This chain uses TRBV28 with TRBJ2-7, with 7 bases identical to TRBD2. Specimen: peripheral blood mononuclear cells (PBMCs), collected before the fourth cycle of nivolumab. Written as DNA, the CDR3 is TGTGCCAGCAGAGCGGGACCGCCCTACGAGCAGTACTTC. It specifies CASRAGPPYEQYF.